This note documents a single T cell receptor (beta chain) sequence. Its antigen target is currently unknown. The record has no base qualities; no much larger clone is one base away. TCRbeta CDR3 regions were amplified from genomic DNA by means of the immunoSEQ Assay, a bias-controlled multiplex PCR. Regarding the original processing steps: The number of nucleated cells in each sample was estimated from the amplification of reference gene primers within the assay. Sequence reads were collapsed and filtered to measure the absolute abundance of every unique TCRbeta CDR3 rearrangement. For each sample, productive Simpson clonality was calculated as the square root of Simpson's diversity index over productive rearrangements. The table comes from immuneACCESS by way of TCRdb, which keeps in-frame sequences with V and J called. Part of the clones is missing from these tables; in studies checked, under half for an unresolved V gene and the rest for unknown reasons. Clonal size and the V and J genes are those of that table, whereas D and trimming came from the DNA. For this sample there are some 96,000 clones; 80% appear just once. Of the sample, roughly 31% falls within the top ten clones.

This entry is derived from a study of blood T cell repertoires in COVID-19 (dated by TCRdb to 2020 to 2021). For the study in its entirety: Samples covering the acute and convalescent phases of COVID-19 were provided by collaborators in the United States, Italy and Spain. The material from the prospective study consisted of cDNA or gDNA derived from T cells, B-cell-depleted T cells, or PBMCs. Subjects who had been exposed to COVID-19, were actively infected with it, or had recovered from it provided the deeply sampled blood TCRbeta repertoires that made up the dataset. The repertoires were made available in a free public database intended to serve as a resource for research on the immune response to SARS-CoV-2. Samples came from the ongoing ImmuneRACE study (first 160 participants) plus 1,254 subjects from 6 global collaborators. Sample metadata almost always included a de-identified subject ID, COVID-19 status, age in years and sex. HLA class I and class II types, where available, came from metadata supplied by the sample provider rather than from assay-based typing. What the authors observed across the whole study: How much clinical and demographic metadata was included differed by source and by participant, and the metadata was provided uncurated.

Reading from cysteine to phenylalanine, the CDR3 counts 15 amino acids. Only CDR3 DNA is held: 45 bases, read in frame from base 1. At the junction V is shortened by 2 bases and J by 4 bases, with 15 bases in between. Based on the germline V gene (reference sequence), the CDR1 and CDR2 sequences are GTSNPN and SVGIG. Collaborating institutions collected whole blood in K2EDTA tubes following their own protocols. For TCRbeta analysis, collaborators shipped samples as frozen whole blood, isolated PBMCs, or DNA extracted from either of those sample types. Sequencing used peripheral blood. The sequence was obtained from a man in his sixties or seventies with active or convalescent COVID-19. Recombination linked TRBV30 to TRBJ1-3; TRBD1 could be the D gene, as 5 bases match. The CDR3 region reads CAWSSGPGPGNTIYF. DNA sequence: TGTGCCTGGAGTTCAGGCCCAGGGCCGGGAAACACCATATATTTT.